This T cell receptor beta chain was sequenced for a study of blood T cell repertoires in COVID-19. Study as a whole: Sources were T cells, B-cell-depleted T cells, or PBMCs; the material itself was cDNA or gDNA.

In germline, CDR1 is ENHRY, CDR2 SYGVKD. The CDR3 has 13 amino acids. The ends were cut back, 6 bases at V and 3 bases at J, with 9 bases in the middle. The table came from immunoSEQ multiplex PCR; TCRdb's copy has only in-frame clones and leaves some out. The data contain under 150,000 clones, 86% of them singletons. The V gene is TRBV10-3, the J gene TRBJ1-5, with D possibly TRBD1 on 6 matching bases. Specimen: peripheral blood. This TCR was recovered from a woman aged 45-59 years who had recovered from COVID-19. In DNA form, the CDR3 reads TGTGCCATCAGACAGGGCGTCAATCAGCCCCAGCATTTT. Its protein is CAIRQGVNQPQHF.